This TCR beta chain was found in a study of PD-L1 blockade in urothelial cancer. Germline CDR1 and CDR2: MDHEN and SYDVKM. V gave up 6 bases and J gave up 8 bases; unmatched junction bases: 4. This CDR3 has 13 residues. As regards this clone: Its antigen is not identified.

Regarding the study as a whole: Pretreatment TCR clonality in blood, when below the median, was predictive of better survival.

As to time point: peripheral blood 6 weeks after treatment start. Method: immunoSEQ multiplex PCR; TCRdb's copy keeps in-frame clones and lacks some. Here the sample spans 120,000 or so clones, about 83% being singletons. Sequenced here: PBMCs, sampled around atezolizumab (anti-PD-L1) treatment. This chain links TRBV28 with TRBJ1-5, with 10 positions matching TRBD1. The receptor's source is a man between 45 and 60 years old with urothelial cancer. CDR3 sequence reads: CASRGQGEEPQHF. Here the CDR3 DNA reads TGTGCCAGCAGAGGACAGGGGGAAGAGCCCCAGCATTTT. Full variable domain (rest looked up from reference TRBV28 and TRBJ1-5): DVKVTQSSRYLVKRTGEKVFLECVQDMDHENMFWYRQDPGLGLRLIYFSYDVKMKEKGDIPEGYSVSREKKERFSLILESASTNQTSMYLCASRGQGEEPQHFGDGTRLSIL.